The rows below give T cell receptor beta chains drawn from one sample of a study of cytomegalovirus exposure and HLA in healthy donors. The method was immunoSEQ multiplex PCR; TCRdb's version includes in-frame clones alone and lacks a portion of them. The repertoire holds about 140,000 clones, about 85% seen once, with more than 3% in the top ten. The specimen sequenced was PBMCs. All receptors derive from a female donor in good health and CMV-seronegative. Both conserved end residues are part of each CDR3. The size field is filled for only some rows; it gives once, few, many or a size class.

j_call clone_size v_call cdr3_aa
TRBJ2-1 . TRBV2 CASRAGGNEQFF
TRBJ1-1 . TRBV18 CASSPGEGGMLNTEAFF
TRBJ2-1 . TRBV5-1 CASRSFFAGVLSNEQFF
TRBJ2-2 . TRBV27 CASSLRGIGTSGRETTGELFF
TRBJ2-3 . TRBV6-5 CASSYRAGADTQYF
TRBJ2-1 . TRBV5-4 CASSVLSGGALLFF
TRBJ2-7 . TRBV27 CASSLSRGGDEQYF
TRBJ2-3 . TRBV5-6 CASSFGVSTDTQYF
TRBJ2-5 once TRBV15 CATSPAGGRGETQYF
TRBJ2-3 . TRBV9 CASSPLASSTDTQYF
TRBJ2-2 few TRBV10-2 CASSLRLAGGIGELFF
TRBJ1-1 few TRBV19 CASSMGRATEAFF
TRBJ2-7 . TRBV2 CASVLRESSYEQYF
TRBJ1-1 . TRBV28 CASSLMAQGGTEAFF